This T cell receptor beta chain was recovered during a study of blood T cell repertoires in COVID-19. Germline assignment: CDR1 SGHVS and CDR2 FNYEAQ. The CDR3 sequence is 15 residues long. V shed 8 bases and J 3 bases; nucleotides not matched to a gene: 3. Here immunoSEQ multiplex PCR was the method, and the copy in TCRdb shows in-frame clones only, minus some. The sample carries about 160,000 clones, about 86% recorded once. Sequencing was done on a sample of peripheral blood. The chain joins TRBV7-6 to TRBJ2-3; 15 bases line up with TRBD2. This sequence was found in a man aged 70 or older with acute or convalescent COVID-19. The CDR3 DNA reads TGTGCCAGCGGGGGACTAGCGGGAGGAACAGATACGCAGTATTTT. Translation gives CASGGLAGGTDTQYF.